The source of this T cell receptor beta chain is a study of blood T cells in healthy people across ages. This clonotype has more than one count but fewer than ten. Germline trimming cut 0 bases from V and 15 bases from J; bases unmatched to any gene: 12. Germline V CDR1 and CDR2: LGHDT, YNNKEL (reference sequence). The CDR3 spans 15 residues. Combining a sample-barcoded 5' primer with a J-beta primer mix, a second PCR ran for roughly 6 to 12 cycles. Each cDNA was tagged by a template-switch adaptor containing 12 random nucleotides. MiXCR, applied by TCRdb to the 5' RACE reads, yields one record per CDR3 protein. This table holds 850,000 or so distinct CDR3 sequences, under 35% found once.

The chain carries TRBV3-1 and TRBJ2-1; 9 bases line up with TRBD2. This clonotype originated in a woman of 80 years or more in good health. Source material: blood. CDR3 coding DNA: TGTGCCAGCAGCCAAGAAGGACCTAAGCGGGGGGTGTGGTTCTTC. It is translated as CASSQEGPKRGVWFF.